Listed below are T cell receptor beta chains from one sample, sequenced in a study of blood T cells in healthy people across ages. TCRdb called the 5' RACE reads again in MiXCR, with one record for every CDR3 protein. The data hold over a million distinct CDR3 sequences, with 35% to 45% observed a single time. Sequencing was carried out using blood. The receptors originated from a woman younger than 35 in good health. Each CDR3 is given with its conserved first and last residue. A D gene is named only where the DNA matches it firmly. Expanded clones are given a class, and other clones once, few, many or no size at all.

d_gene,v_gene,abundance,j_gene,CDR3nt,CDR3aa
.,TRBV7-8,.,TRBJ2-7,TGTGCCAGCAGCCCGTTGGAGTCAGCCTACGAGCAGTACTTC,CASSPLESAYEQYF
.,TRBV29-1,once,TRBJ2-7,TGCAGCGTTGTAGGGAGACTCTCCTACGAGCAGTACTTC,CSVVGRLSYEQYF
.,TRBV19,few,TRBJ2-7,TGTGCCAGTAGTATTACCGGGACTGGGGCTTGGGAGCAGTACTTC,CASSITGTGAWEQYF
TRBD1,TRBV20-1,.,TRBJ1-5,TGCAGTGCTAAGGACAGGGCGGGCAATCAGCCCCAGCATTTT,CSAKDRAGNQPQHF
.,TRBV20-1,.,TRBJ2-7,TGCAGTGCGGGACCGGACAGCTACGAGCAGTACTTC,CSAGPDSYEQYF
.,TRBV7-8,.,TRBJ1-4,TGTGCCAGCAGCCTCTCCGATGGTGAAAAACTGTTTTTT,CASSLSDGEKLFF
.,TRBV5-6,.,TRBJ1-1,TGTGCCAGCAGCCCTAGGACACACTCTGAAGCTTTCTTT,CASSPRTHSEAFF
.,TRBV7-8,.,TRBJ2-5,TGTGCCAGCAGCTTAGCGGGAGTCCCCCAAGAGACCCAGTACTTC,CASSLAGVPQETQYF
.,TRBV4-3,.,TRBJ2-3,TGCGCCAGCAGCCAAGGTGGACGGCGAGATACGCAGTATTTT,CASSQGGRRDTQYF
.,TRBV6-5,.,TRBJ1-4,TGTGCCAGCAGTTACCTAGGGGTGCCAACTAATGAAAAACTGTTTTTT,CASSYLGVPTNEKLFF
.,TRBV12-3/TRBV12-4,once,TRBJ1-1,TGTGCCAGCAGTTTATCGTCGACGGGGAACACTGAAGCTTTCTTT,CASSLSSTGNTEAFF
.,TRBV12-3/TRBV12-4,.,TRBJ1-2,TGTGCCAGCACCCGACAGACTGTTGGCTACACCTTC,CASTRQTVGYTF
TRBD1,TRBV5-1,few,TRBJ1-6,TGCGCCAGCAGCTTCACCACAGGGGAGTCACCCCTCCACTTT,CASSFTTGESPLHF
TRBD1,TRBV2,.,TRBJ2-7,TGTGCCAGCAGTGAAGAGACAGGGGAACGGTACTTC,CASSEETGERYF
.,TRBV27,.,TRBJ2-5,TGTGCCAGCAGTCTCCGTCCCCACGAGACCCAGTACTTC,CASSLRPHETQYF
TRBD2,TRBV9,few,TRBJ2-1,TGTGCCAGCAGCATACGACTAGCGGGAGTGGATGAGCAGTTCTTC,CASSIRLAGVDEQFF
.,TRBV6-2/TRBV6-3,.,TRBJ1-2,TGTGCCAGCAGTTATCCAGCGTTAGAATTCTTCTATGGCTACACCTTC,CASSYPALEFFYGYTF
TRBD1,TRBV20-1,.,TRBJ1-1,TGCAGTGCTACCGCAGGGGGCGCGGGGACTGAAGCTTTCTTT,CSATAGGAGTEAFF
TRBD2,TRBV24-1,.,TRBJ2-7,TGTGCCACCAGTGATCCGCTAGCGGGAGCGTACGAGCAGTGCTTC,CATSDPLAGAYEQCF
TRBD2,TRBV6-6,few,TRBJ2-1,TGTGCCAGCAGCCTCAGCGGGAGCAACTACAATGAGCAGTTCTTC,CASSLSGSNYNEQFF
.,TRBV6-6,few,TRBJ1-1,TGTGCCAGCAGCGGGGGCTTTGGAACTGAAGCTTTCTTT,CASSGGFGTEAFF
TRBD2,TRBV7-9,.,TRBJ2-1,TGTGCCAGCAGCTTTAGCGGGAGACTACCCAATGAGCAGTTCTTC,CASSFSGRLPNEQFF
TRBD2,TRBV20-1,.,TRBJ2-1,TGCAGTGCCACACTCCCCATAGCGGGGAGATACAATGAGCAGTTCTTC,CSATLPIAGRYNEQFF
TRBD2,TRBV10-3,.,TRBJ2-5,TGTGCCATCAGTAAGGCGGGGGGGCAGGAGACCCAGTACTTC,CAISKAGGQETQYF
.,TRBV9,.,TRBJ2-1,TGTGCCAGCAACTTCGGGGAATCCTACAATGAGCAGTTCTTC,CASNFGESYNEQFF
TRBD1,TRBV27,.,TRBJ2-7,TGTGCCAGCAGTTTGACAGGGGTACCCTACGTGCAGTACTTC,CASSLTGVPYVQYF
TRBD1,TRBV29-1,few,TRBJ1-1,TGCAGCCCCACCAAACAGGGGGCTGAAGCTTTCTTT,CSPTKQGAEAFF
TRBD2,TRBV7-6,.,TRBJ2-5,TGTGCCAGCAGCGCACGGGGACTAGCTAAGTTCGTCAATGAGCAGTACTTC,CASSARGLAKFVNEQYF
TRBD1,TRBV4-1,.,TRBJ2-3,TGCGCCAGCAGCCAAGGGACAGGGGCACAGGATACGCAGTATTTT,CASSQGTGAQDTQYF
.,TRBV6-5,.,TRBJ2-3,TGTGCCAGCAGTTATTTGGTATTTTACACAGATACGCAGTATTTT,CASSYLVFYTDTQYF
.,TRBV14,.,TRBJ1-1,TGTGCCAGCAGCCAAGATCTCGTTAGACAGCCCACTGAAGCTTTCTTT,CASSQDLVRQPTEAFF
TRBD1,TRBV7-8,once,TRBJ2-5,TGTGCCAGCAGCAACCGGACAGGGAGGGAGACCCAGTACTTC,CASSNRTGRETQYF
TRBD1,TRBV28,.,TRBJ1-5,TGTGCCAGCAGCAAAATGGGACAGTATAGCAATCAGCCCCAGCATTTT,CASSKMGQYSNQPQHF
TRBD1,TRBV4-3,few,TRBJ2-3,TGCGCCAGCAGCCAAGTGGGACAGGGGTGGCCAGATACGCAGTATTTT,CASSQVGQGWPDTQYF
.,TRBV27,.,TRBJ1-1,TGTGCCAGCAGTTTGGCGGAGTACACTGAAGCTTTCTTT,CASSLAEYTEAFF
.,TRBV20-1,.,TRBJ1-1,TGCAGTGCTCATACAGGGAAAAAAATGAACACTGAAGCTTTCTTT,CSAHTGKKMNTEAFF
TRBD2,TRBV11-2,.,TRBJ2-5,TGTGCCAGCAGCCGTCTGGGGGGGGTGGAGACCCAGTACTTC,CASSRLGGVETQYF
.,TRBV9,.,TRBJ2-2,TGTACCAGCAGCGTACGCTCATACCTTAACACCGGGGAGCTGTTTTTT,CTSSVRSYLNTGELFF
.,TRBV27,.,TRBJ1-5,TGTGCCAGCAGTTTAGGGTCCAGGGGCAATCAGCCCCAGCATTTT,CASSLGSRGNQPQHF
.,TRBV4-2,.,TRBJ2-3,TGTGCCAGCAGCCCGTCAAACGACTTGGGGGGTACGCAGTATTTT,CASSPSNDLGGTQYF
.,TRBV24-1,.,TRBJ2-7,TGTGCCACCAGTGGCTCCCGGGATCTAAGCTCCTACAATGAGCAGTACTTC,CATSGSRDLSSYNEQYF
.,TRBV12-3/TRBV12-4,.,TRBJ1-3,TGTGCCAGCAGTTTAAGCTTAGGGCAGAACTCTGGAAACACCATATATTTT,CASSLSLGQNSGNTIYF
.,TRBV7-8,few,TRBJ2-7,TGTGCCAGCAGCAGAGGGACCACCTACGAGCAGTACTTC,CASSRGTTYEQYF
TRBD1,TRBV7-2,.,TRBJ2-7,TGTGCCAGCAGCCCTACCGGGACAGGCGTTCTCGAGCAGTACTTC,CASSPTGTGVLEQYF